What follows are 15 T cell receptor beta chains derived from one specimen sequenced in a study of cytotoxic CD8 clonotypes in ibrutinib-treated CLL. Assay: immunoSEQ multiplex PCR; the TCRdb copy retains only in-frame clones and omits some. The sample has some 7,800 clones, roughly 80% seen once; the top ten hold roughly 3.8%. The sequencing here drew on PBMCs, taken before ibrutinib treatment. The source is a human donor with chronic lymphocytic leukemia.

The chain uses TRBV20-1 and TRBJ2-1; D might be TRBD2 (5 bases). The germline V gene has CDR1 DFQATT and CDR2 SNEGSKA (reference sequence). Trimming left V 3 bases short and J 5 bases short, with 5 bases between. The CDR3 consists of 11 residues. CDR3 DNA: TGCAGTGCTAGCGGGAACAATGAGCAGTTCTTC. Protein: CSASGNNEQFF.

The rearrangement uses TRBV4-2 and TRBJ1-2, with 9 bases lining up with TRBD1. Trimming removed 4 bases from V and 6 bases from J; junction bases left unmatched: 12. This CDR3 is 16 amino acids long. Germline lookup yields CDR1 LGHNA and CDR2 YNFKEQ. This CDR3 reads CASSLTPDRGVDGYTF. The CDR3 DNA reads TGTGCCAGCAGCCTAACCCCGGACAGGGGCGTTGATGGCTACACCTTC.

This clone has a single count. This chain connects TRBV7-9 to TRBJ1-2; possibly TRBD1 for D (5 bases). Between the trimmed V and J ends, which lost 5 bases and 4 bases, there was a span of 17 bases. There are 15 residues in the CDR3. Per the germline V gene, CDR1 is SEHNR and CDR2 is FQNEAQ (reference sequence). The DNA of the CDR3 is TGTGCCAGCAGCCTCGGACACCCAGGGCGCTATGGCTACACCTTC. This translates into CASSLGHPGRYGYTF.

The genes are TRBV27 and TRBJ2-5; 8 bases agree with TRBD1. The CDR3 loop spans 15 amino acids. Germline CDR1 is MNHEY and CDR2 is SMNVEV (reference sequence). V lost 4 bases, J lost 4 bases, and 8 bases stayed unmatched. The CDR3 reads CASSSSRGRGETQYF. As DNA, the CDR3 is TGTGCCAGCAGTTCCAGCAGGGGGCGCGGAGAGACCCAGTACTTC.

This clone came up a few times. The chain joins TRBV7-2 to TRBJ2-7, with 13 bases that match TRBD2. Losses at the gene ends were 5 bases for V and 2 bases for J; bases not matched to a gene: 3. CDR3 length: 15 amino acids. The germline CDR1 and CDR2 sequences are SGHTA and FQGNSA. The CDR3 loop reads CASSQGTSGTYEQYF. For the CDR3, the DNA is TGTGCCAGCAGCCAAGGGACTAGCGGGACCTACGAGCAGTACTTC.

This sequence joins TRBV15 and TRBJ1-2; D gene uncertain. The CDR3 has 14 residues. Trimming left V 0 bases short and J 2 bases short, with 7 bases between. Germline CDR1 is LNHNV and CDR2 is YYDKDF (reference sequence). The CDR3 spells CATSRDLGNYGYTF. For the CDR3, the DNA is TGTGCCACCAGCAGAGACCTAGGGAACTATGGCTACACCTTC.

CDR3 sequence reads: CAWSVPDTQYF. The CDR3 bases are TGTGCCTGGAGTGTGCCAGATACGCAGTATTTT. The chain is built from TRBV30 and TRBJ2-3; no reliable D call. CDR3 length: 11 amino acids. Germline CDR1 GTSNPN, CDR2 SVGIG (reference sequence). Deletions cut 0 bases from V and 4 bases from J, with 2 bases between.

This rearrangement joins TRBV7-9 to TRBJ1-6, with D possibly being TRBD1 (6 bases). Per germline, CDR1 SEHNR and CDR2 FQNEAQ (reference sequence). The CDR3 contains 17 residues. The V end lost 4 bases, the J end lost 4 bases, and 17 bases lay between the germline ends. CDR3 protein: CASSSPTGSLYNSPLHF. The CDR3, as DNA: TGTGCCAGCAGCTCCCCTACAGGGAGTCTGTATAATTCACCCCTCCACTTT.

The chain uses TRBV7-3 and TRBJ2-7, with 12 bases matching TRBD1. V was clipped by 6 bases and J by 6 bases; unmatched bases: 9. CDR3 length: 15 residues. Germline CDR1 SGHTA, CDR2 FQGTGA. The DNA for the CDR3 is TGTGCCAGCAGTTTTCCGGGACAGGGGGCTACCGAGCAGTACTTC. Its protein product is CASSFPGQGATEQYF.

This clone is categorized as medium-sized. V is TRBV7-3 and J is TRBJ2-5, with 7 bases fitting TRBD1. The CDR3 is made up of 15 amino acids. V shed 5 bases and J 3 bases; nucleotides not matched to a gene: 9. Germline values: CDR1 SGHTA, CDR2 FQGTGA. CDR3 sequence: CASSQGGTGEETQYF. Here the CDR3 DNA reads TGTGCCAGCAGCCAAGGGGGTACAGGGGAAGAGACCCAGTACTTC. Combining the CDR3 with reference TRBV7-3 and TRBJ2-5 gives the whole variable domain GAGVSQTPSNKVTEKGKYVELRCDPISGHTALYWYRQSLGQGPEFLIYFQGTGAADDSGLPNDRFFAVRPEGSVSTLKIQRTERGDSAVYLCASSQGGTGEETQYFGPGTRLLVL.

CDR3 nucleotides: TGTGCCAGCAGCCTCGGACTAGCGGGGACCTACGAGCAGTACTTC. It is translated as CASSLGLAGTYEQYF. The gene calls are TRBV7-2 and TRBJ2-7; 12 bases agree with TRBD2. Germline values: CDR1 SGHTA, CDR2 FQGNSA. The CDR3 covers 15 residues. Trimming took 5 bases from V and 2 from J; bases not matched to a gene: 4.

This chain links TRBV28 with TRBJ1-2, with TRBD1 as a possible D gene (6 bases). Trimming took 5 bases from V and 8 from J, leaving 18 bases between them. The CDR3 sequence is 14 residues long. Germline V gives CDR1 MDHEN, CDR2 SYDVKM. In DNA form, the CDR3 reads TGTGCCAGCAGTGGCGGGCAGGGGAGAGGAGGCTACACCTTC. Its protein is CASSGGQGRGGYTF.

CDR3 nucleotide sequence: TGTGCCAGCAGCGTAGGGCGGGGCCCTCGCTACAATGAGCAGTTCTTC. This sequence encodes CASSVGRGPRYNEQFF. This chain joins TRBV9 and TRBJ2-1, with a weak D call TRBD2 (6 bases). Germline V gives CDR1 SGDLS, CDR2 YYNGEE. With 0 bases removed from V and 3 bases from J, the gap between germline ends came to 13 bases. The CDR3 is made up of 16 amino acids.

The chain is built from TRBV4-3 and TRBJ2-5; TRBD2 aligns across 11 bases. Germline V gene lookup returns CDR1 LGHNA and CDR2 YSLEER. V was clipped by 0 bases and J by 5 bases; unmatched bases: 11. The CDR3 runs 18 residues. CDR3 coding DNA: TGCGCCAGCAGCCAAGATTTTACTAGCGGGGGTAGCGGTGAGACCCAGTACTTC. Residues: CASSQDFTSGGSGETQYF.

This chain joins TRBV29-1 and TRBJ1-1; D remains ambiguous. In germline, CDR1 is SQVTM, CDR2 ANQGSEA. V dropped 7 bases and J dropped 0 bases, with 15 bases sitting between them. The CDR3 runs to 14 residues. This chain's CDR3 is CSAVRHNMNTEAFF. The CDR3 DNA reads TGCAGCGCCGTGAGACATAACATGAACACTGAAGCTTTCTTT.